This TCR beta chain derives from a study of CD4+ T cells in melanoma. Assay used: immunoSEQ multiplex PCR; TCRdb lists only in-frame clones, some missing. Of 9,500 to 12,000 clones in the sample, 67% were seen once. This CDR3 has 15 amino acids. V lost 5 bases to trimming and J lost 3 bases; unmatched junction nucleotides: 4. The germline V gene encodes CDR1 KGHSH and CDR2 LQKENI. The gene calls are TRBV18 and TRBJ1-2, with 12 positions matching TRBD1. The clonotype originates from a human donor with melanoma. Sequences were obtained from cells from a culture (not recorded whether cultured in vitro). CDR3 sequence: CASSTGQGAYYGYTF. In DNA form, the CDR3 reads TGTGCCAGCTCAACGGGACAGGGGGCGTACTATGGCTACACCTTC.